The clone carrying this TCR beta chain was found once. No antigen is known for it. The data were produced by immunoSEQ multiplex PCR, yet TCRdb's version contains in-frame clones alone and is incomplete. The table records about 82,000 clones, around 90% of them present only once. Healthy donors had no documented immune events, such as infections, while sampled. This sample is drawn from a study of identifying expanded T cells in peripheral blood. Overall study results and limits: Across healthy donors, higher total template counts meant significantly greater approximately 2-week count variance. Roughly 1.2 clones differed between technical replicates, versus about 15 and 19 over time.

The receptor comes from a person aged 18-69 years in good health. Sequencing was performed on blood.

CDR3 protein: CASSAASRTDTQYF. The CDR3 DNA reads as TGTGCCAGCAGTGCTGCGTCCCGCACAGATACGCAGTATTTT. The rearrangement uses TRBV6-1 and TRBJ2-3; D unresolved. V lost 4 bases, J lost 1 base, and 9 bases lay in between. The CDR3 extends over 14 amino acids. The V gene's germline CDR1 is MNHNS and CDR2 SASEGT.